The T cell receptor beta chain under discussion was sequenced for a study of human T cells and chemical hapten exposure. MiXCR, applied by TCRdb to the RACE reads, yields one record per CDR3 protein. The table includes about 140,000 distinct CDR3 sequences, about an eighth detected once. The time point here: patch test 2, 6 weeks after DPC sensitization. Treatment in this sample: therapeutic diphenylcyclopropenone sensitization with weekly scalp DPC. Germline CDR1 reads MNHNS; CDR2 reads SASEGT. With 3 bases removed from V and 2 bases from J, the gap between germline ends came to 11 bases. The length of the CDR3 is 14 residues.

The chain employs TRBV6-1 and TRBJ2-7; either TRBD1 or TRBD2 may fit D (6 bases each). The sequence derives from a woman in her forties or fifties with alopecia areata. Some clones in this sample may be carry-over from other donors' samples. The sequencing used whole blood, collected in connection with sensitization to the hapten diphenylcyclopropenone (DPC). The CDR3: CASSDRGRTYEQYF. CDR3 sequence (DNA): TGTGCCAGCAGTGATCGGGGGCGTACCTACGAGCAGTACTTC.